This T cell receptor beta chain was documented in a study of T cells expressing NK-cell markers. Turning to the study itself: All TCR beta repertoires analysed originated from sorted CD3+CD56+NKG2C+, CD3+CD56+NKG2C- and CD3+CD56-NKG2C+ T cells.

The TCR beta cDNA came from 5'RACE template switching with UMIs. Using the 5' RACE reads, TCRdb records one entry per CDR3 protein without DNA. This listing includes over 350,000 distinct CDR3 sequences. Remarks on this clonotype: Its antigen is unidentified.

Findings and limits, study-wide: What remained unclear was the HCMV specificity of expanded NKG2C+ T cell clones.

This CDR3 region has 16 residues. Germline assignment: CDR1 SGHTA and CDR2 FQGNSA. The source of this sequence is a woman aged 45-60 years in good health. This sequence joins TRBV7-2 and TRBJ2-3; without DNA, the TCRdb call of TRBD1 cannot be checked. The specimen sequenced was blood T cells: a sorted CD56 or NKG2C T cell subset, CD4+ or CD8+ T cells, or bulk PBMC T cells (not recorded which). The chain's CDR3 is CASSLGGTGVPDTQYF.